Each of the 14 T cell receptor beta chains below was sequenced from the same sample in a study of T-cell memory formation after mild COVID-19 (TCRdb year 2021). Libraries were made using 5' RACE. Sequencing was performed on an Illumina NovaSeq 6000. Using fastp at Q25 and MiXCR, TCRdb reprocessed the public reads and kept productive beta chains. Every entry covers one CDR3 protein and lists the most common genes and DNA from its rows. This sample comprises around 250,000 distinct CDR3 sequences, 15% of them detected only once. The ten largest clones capture 2% to 2.5% of the sample. Sequencing was done on a sample of PBMCs or a T cell subset sorted from them (not recorded which). These receptors all stem from an adult woman who had mild COVID-19 (a few samples of this study predate the infection). The sample titles of this study are shuffled in the database, so cell type and time point are left out; the donor was told from shared clones.

This clonotype was counted a few times. The gene calls are TRBV4-3 and TRBJ2-1, with 8 bases that match TRBD2. Per germline, CDR1 LGHNA and CDR2 YSLEER. V dropped 1 base and J dropped 6; count of bases not matched to a gene: 8. The CDR3 covers 16 residues. The chain's CDR3 is CASSQAGGPLANEQFF. CDR3 DNA: TGCGCCAGCAGCCAAGCGGGAGGGCCCTTGGCCAATGAGCAGTTCTTC.

This clonotype turned up a few times. The chain employs TRBV24-1 and TRBJ2-1; the D is unclear. The CDR3 contains 16 residues. Germline V gene sequence: CDR1 KGHDR, CDR2 SFDVKD. V was pared by 4 bases and J by 0 bases, with 12 bases between. In DNA form, the CDR3 reads TGTGCCACCAGTGAATACCATAGTGGCTCCTACAATGAGCAGTTCTTC. Protein: CATSEYHSGSYNEQFF.

A few counts support this clonotype. The genes are TRBV11-2 and TRBJ2-1; weak D call: TRBD1 (6 bases). Trimming shortened V by 5 bases and J by 4 bases, and 18 bases separated the two germline ends. Per the germline V gene, CDR1 is SGHAT and CDR2 is FQNNGV. The CDR3 consists of 16 residues. CDR3 DNA: TGTGCCAGCAGCCTACAGGGTAACCTCCTTTACAATGAGCAGTTCTTC. It is translated as CASSLQGNLLYNEQFF.

This rearrangement joins TRBV6-5 to TRBJ2-7; D may be TRBD2 (5 bases). CDR1 MNHEY and CDR2 SVGAGI come from the germline V gene. CDR3 length: 15 amino acids. V was trimmed by 4 bases and J by 1 base, leaving 14 bases between them. CDR3 DNA: TGTGCCAGCAGTTCCCTCGGGGATAGTTCCTACGAGCAGTACTTC. Translating gives CASSSLGDSSYEQYF.

This clonotype was detected a few times. This sequence joins TRBV20-1 and TRBJ2-7; 9 bases agree with TRBD2. With 6 bases clipped from V and 3 bases from J, the junction kept 9 bases outside the gene matches. The V gene's germline CDR1 is DFQATT and CDR2 SNEGSKA (reference sequence). The CDR3 extends over 14 amino acids. CDR3 amino acids: CSAIRGSGSYEQYF. The CDR3, as DNA: TGCAGTGCCATCCGGGGTAGCGGGAGCTACGAGCAGTACTTC.

There are a few counts of this clonotype. The chain links TRBV5-6 to TRBJ2-7, with D unclear. Per the germline V gene, CDR1 is SGHDT and CDR2 is YYEEEE. Trimming pared 4 bases from V and 5 bases from J, leaving 7 bases between. The CDR3 has 11 amino acids. This chain's CDR3 is CASSRFHEQYF. The CDR3 nucleotides are TGTGCCAGCAGCCGCTTTCACGAGCAGTACTTC. The complete variable domain, with remaining parts taken from reference TRBV5-6 and TRBJ2-7, reads DAGVTQSPTHLIKTRGQQVTLRCSPKSGHDTVSWYQQALGQGPQFIFQYYEEEERQRGNFPDRFSGHQFPNYSSELNVNALLLGDSALYLCASSRFHEQYFGPGTRLTVT.

The CDR3 loop reads CSARTANTEAFF. The CDR3 region has the DNA TGCAGTGCCCGGACAGCGAACACTGAAGCTTTCTTT. The chain joins TRBV20-1 to TRBJ1-1; TRBD1 might be the D (6 bases). There are 12 residues in the CDR3. Per the germline V gene, CDR1 is DFQATT and CDR2 is SNEGSKA (reference sequence). The V end lost 6 bases, the J end lost 1 base, and 9 bases lay between the germline ends.

This clonotype appeared a few times. The CDR3 spells CASRARGRQSMPYF. CDR3 sequence (DNA): TGTGCCAGCAGAGCTAGGGGGCGGCAGTCAATGCCGTACTTC. The chain joins TRBV6-5 to TRBJ2-7; 7 nucleotides match TRBD1. Germline V gene sequence: CDR1 MNHEY, CDR2 SVGAGI. This CDR3 region has 14 residues. V trimming: 6 bases; J trimming: 12 bases; junction bases outside the gene matches: 17.

The gene calls are TRBV5-6 and TRBJ2-1; D may be TRBD2 (6 bases). The CDR3 loop spans 16 amino acids. Trimming removed 0 bases at V and 7 bases at J, with 17 bases between. Germline assignment: CDR1 SGHDT and CDR2 YYEEEE. CDR3 loop: CASSLGVSWRENEQFF. The CDR3 nucleotides read TGTGCCAGCAGCTTGGGCGTAAGTTGGCGGGAAAATGAGCAGTTCTTC.

The gene calls are TRBV11-2 and TRBJ1-4; possibly TRBD1 for D (6 bases). From germline, CDR1 is SGHAT and CDR2 FQNNGV. V dropped 1 base and J dropped 8 bases, with 17 bases sitting between them. CDR3 length: 16 residues. In nucleotides, the CDR3 is TGTGCCAGCAGCTTAGGCCCGGGACATTGGGCGGAAAAACTGTTTTTT. It is translated as CASSLGPGHWAEKLFF.

This clonotype was seen a few times. This rearrangement joins TRBV28 to TRBJ1-2, with TRBD1 matching 7 bases. The CDR3 contains 15 residues. Per germline, CDR1 MDHEN and CDR2 SYDVKM. V shed 3 bases and J 2 bases; nucleotides not matched to a gene: 6. CDR3 bases: TGTGCCAGCAGTTTCCGGGACAGACGGAACTATGGCTACACCTTC. This gives the protein CASSFRDRRNYGYTF.

This clonotype has just a few counts. The V gene is TRBV5-1, the J gene TRBJ2-5; 11 nucleotides match TRBD1. Germline CDR1 is SGHRS and CDR2 is YFSETQ. V gave up 4 bases and J gave up 3 bases; unmatched junction bases: 8. CDR3 length: 16 residues. CDR3: CASSLGTGGNEETQYF. In nucleotides, the CDR3 is TGCGCCAGCAGCCTGGGGACAGGGGGAAACGAAGAGACCCAGTACTTC.

This clonotype was found a few times. The chain recombines TRBV6-1 with TRBJ2-1; D possibly matches TRBD1 or TRBD2 (5 bases each). The germline V gene encodes CDR1 MNHNS and CDR2 SASEGT. Trimming cost V 6 bases and J 0 bases, with 15 bases left between them. The CDR3 is 16 amino acids. The chain's CDR3 is CASRRDRSSSYNEQFF. The CDR3, as DNA: TGTGCCAGCAGAAGGGACCGCTCGAGCTCCTACAATGAGCAGTTCTTC.

This sequence joins TRBV5-1 and TRBJ1-2; D possibly corresponds to TRBD1 (6 bases). This CDR3 contains 17 residues. Trimming cost V 3 bases and J 4 bases, with 22 bases left between them. Germline V gene sequence: CDR1 SGHRS, CDR2 YFSETQ. The CDR3 reads CASSSTSGGRGSYGYTF. The CDR3 DNA reads as TGCGCCAGCAGCTCCACCAGTGGGGGCCGCGGGTCCTATGGCTACACCTTC.